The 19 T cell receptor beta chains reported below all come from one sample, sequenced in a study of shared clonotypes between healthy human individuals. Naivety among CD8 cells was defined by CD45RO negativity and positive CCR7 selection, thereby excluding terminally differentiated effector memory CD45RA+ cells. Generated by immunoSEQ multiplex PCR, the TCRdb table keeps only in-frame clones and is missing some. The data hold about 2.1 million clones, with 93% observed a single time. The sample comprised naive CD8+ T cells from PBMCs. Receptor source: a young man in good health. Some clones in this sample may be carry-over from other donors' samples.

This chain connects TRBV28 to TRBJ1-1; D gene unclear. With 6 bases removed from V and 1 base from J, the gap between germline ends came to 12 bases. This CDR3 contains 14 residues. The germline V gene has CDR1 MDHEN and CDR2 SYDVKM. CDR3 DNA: TGTGCCAGCAGCCCCCCTGAGGGGAACACTGAAGCTTTCTTT. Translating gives CASSPPEGNTEAFF.

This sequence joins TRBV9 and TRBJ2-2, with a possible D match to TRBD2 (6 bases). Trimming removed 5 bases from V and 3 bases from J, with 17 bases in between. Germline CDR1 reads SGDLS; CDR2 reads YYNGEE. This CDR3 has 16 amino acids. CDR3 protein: CASSPLKRAHTGELFF. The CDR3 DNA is TGTGCCAGCAGTCCTCTTAAGCGGGCACACACCGGGGAGCTGTTTTTT.

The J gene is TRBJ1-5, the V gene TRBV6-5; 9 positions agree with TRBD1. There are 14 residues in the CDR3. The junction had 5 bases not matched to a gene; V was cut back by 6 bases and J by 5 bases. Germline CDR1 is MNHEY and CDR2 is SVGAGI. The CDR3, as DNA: TGTGCCAGCAGCTCGGACAGGGGTTATCAGCCCCAGCATTTT. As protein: CASSSDRGYQPQHF.

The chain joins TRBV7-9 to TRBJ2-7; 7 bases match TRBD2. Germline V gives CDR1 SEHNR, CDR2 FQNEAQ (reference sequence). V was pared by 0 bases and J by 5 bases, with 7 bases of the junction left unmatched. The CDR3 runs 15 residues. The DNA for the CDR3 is TGTGCCAGCAGCTTAGCGCCCAGCGGGACCCACGAGCAGTACTTC. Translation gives CASSLAPSGTHEQYF. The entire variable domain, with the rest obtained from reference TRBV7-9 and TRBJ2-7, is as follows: DTGVSQNPRHKITKRGQNVTFRCDPISEHNRLYWYRQTLGQGPEFLTYFQNEAQLEKSRLLSDRFSAERPKGSFSTLEIQRTEQGDSAMYLCASSLAPSGTHEQYFGPGTRLTVT.

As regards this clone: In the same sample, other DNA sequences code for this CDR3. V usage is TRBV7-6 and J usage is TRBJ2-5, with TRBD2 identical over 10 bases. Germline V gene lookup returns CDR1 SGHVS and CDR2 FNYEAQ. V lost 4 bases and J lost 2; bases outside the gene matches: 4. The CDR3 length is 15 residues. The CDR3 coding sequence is TGTGCCAGCAGCTGGACTAGCGGACGTCAAGAGACCCAGTACTTC. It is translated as CASSWTSGRQETQYF. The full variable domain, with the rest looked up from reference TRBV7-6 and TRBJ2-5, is GAGVSQSPRYKVTKRGQDVALRCDPISGHVSLYWYRQALGQGPEFLTYFNYEAQQDKSGLPNDRFSAERPEGSISTLTIQRTEQRDSAMYRCASSWTSGRQETQYFGPGTRLLVL.

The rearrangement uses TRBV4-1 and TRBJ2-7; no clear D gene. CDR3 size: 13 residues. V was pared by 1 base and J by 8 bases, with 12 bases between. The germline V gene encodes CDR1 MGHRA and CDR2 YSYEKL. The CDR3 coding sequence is TGCGCCAGCAGCCAAGGTGGTACGGGCAAGCAGTACTTC. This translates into CASSQGGTGKQYF.

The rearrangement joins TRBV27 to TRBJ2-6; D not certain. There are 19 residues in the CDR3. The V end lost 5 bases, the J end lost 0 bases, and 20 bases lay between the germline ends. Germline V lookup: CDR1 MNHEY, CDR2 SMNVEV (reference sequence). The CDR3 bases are TGTGCCAGCAGTCCCACCGGACGGCCTCACTACTCTGGGGCCAACGTCCTGACTTTC. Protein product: CASSPTGRPHYSGANVLTF.

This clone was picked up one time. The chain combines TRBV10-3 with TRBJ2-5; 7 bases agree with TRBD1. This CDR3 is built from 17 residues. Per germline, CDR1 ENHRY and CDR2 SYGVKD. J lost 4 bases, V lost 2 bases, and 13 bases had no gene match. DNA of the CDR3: TGTGCCATCAGTGAGCCCAGCCTGACAGGGAGTCGAGAGACCCAGTACTTC. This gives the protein CAISEPSLTGSRETQYF.

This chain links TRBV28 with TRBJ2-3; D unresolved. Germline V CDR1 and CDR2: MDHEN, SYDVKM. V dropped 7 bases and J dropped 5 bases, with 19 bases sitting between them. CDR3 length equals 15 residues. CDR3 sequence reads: CASTSRTTALDTQYF. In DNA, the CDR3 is TGTGCCAGCACCTCTCGGACCACCGCACTAGATACGCAGTATTTT. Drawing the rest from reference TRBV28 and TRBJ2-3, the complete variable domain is DVKVTQSSRYLVKRTGEKVFLECVQDMDHENMFWYRQDPGLGLRLIYFSYDVKMKEKGDIPEGYSVSREKKERFSLILESASTNQTSMYLCASTSRTTALDTQYFGPGTRLTVL.

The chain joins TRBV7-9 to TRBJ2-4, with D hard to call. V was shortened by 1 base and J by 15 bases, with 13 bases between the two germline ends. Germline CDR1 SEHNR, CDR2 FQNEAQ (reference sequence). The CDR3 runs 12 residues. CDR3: CASSLVLESGYF. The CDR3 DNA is TGTGCCAGCAGCTTAGTACTGGAATCGGGGTACTTC.

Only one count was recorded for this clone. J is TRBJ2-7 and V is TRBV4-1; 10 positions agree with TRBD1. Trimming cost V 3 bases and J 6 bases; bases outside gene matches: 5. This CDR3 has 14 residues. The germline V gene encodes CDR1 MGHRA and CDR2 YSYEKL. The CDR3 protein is CASSHRDRGSEQYF. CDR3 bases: TGCGCCAGCAGCCACCGGGACAGGGGATCCGAGCAGTACTTC.

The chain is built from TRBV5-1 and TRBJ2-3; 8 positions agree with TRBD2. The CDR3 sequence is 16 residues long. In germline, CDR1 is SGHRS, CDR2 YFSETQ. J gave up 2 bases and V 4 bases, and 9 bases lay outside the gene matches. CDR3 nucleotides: TGCGCCAGCAGCAATAGCGGGGAGGGAAACACAGATACGCAGTATTTT. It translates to CASSNSGEGNTDTQYF. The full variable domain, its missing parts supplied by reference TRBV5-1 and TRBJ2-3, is KAGVTQTPRYLIKTRGQQVTLSCSPISGHRSVSWYQQTPGQGLQFLFEYFSETQRNKGNFPGRFSGRQFSNSRSEMNVSTLELGDSALYLCASSNSGEGNTDTQYFGPGTRLTVL.

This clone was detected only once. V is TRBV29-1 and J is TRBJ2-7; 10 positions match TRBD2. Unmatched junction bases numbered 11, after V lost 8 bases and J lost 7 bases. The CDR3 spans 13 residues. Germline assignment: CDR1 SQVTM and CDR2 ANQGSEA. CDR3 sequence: CSWVIAGGREQYF. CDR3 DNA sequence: TGCAGCTGGGTAATAGCGGGAGGAAGGGAGCAGTACTTC.

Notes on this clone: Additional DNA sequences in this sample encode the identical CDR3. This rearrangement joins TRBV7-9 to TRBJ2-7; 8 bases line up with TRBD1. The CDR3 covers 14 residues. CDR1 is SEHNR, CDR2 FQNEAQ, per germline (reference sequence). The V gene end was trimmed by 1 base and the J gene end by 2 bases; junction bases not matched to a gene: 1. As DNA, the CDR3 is TGTGCCAGCAGCTTAGTGGGACAGGCCTACGAGCAGTACTTC. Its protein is CASSLVGQAYEQYF. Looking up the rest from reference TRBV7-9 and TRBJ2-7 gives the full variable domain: DTGVSQNPRHKITKRGQNVTFRCDPISEHNRLYWYRQTLGQGPEFLTYFQNEAQLEKSRLLSDRFSAERPKGSFSTLEIQRTEQGDSAMYLCASSLVGQAYEQYFGPGTRLTVT.

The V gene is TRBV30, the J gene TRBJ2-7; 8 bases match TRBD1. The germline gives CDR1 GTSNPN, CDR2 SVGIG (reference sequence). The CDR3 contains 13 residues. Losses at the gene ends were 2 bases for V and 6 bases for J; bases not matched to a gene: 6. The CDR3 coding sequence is TGTGCCTGGAGTCCGACAGGGGCTGGCGAGCAGTACTTC. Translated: CAWSPTGAGEQYF.

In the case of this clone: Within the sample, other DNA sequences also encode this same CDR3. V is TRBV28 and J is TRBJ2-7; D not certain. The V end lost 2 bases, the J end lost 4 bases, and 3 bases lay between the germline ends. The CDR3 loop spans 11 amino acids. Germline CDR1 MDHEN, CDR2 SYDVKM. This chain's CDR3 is CASSLNYEQYF. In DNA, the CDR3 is TGTGCCAGCAGTTTAAATTACGAGCAGTACTTC. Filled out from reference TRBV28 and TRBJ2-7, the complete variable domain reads DVKVTQSSRYLVKRTGEKVFLECVQDMDHENMFWYRQDPGLGLRLIYFSYDVKMKEKGDIPEGYSVSREKKERFSLILESASTNQTSMYLCASSLNYEQYFGPGTRLTVT.

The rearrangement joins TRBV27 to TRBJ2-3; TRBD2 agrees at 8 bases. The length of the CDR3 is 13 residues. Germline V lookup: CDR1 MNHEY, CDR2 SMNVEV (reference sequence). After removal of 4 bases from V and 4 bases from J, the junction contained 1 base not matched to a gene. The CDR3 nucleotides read TGTGCCAGCAGTTACGGGAGGGCAGATACGCAGTATTTT. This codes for CASSYGRADTQYF.

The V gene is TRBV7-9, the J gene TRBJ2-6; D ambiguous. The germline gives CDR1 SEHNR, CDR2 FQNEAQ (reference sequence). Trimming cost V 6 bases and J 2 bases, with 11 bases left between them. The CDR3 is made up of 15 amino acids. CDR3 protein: CASRQLNTGANVLTF. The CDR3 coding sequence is TGTGCCAGCAGACAGCTCAATACTGGGGCCAACGTCCTGACTTTC.

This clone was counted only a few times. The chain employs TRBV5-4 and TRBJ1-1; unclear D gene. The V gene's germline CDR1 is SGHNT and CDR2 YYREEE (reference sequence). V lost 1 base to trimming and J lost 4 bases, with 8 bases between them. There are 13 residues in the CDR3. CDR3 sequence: CASSLSRATEAFF. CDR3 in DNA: TGTGCCAGCAGCTTGAGTAGGGCCACTGAAGCTTTCTTT.